The clone carrying this TCR beta chain was counted at least ten times. The antigen remains undetermined. TCRdb independently ran MiXCR on the PCR reads; one entry per CDR3 protein. The sample holds about 510,000 distinct CDR3 sequences; 20% to 25% are singletons and the top ten take 0.7% to 1%. These data belong to a study of molecular identifiers for immune sequencing clone quantification. Study-wide results and caveats: Clonotypes surpassing 20 RNA copies contained over 99% of effector molecules, versus under 1% in naive cells.

Sequences were obtained from naive CD8+ T cells from blood, with Jurkat cell RNA spiked in. Subset reported: FACS-sorted CD8+CD4-CCR7+CD45RA+ naive T cells. The TCR originated in a human donor in good health. Some libraries in this study had Jurkat cell RNA spiked in.

The CDR3 nucleotides read TGCAGCGTTAGTGATTCGAACACCGGGGAGCTGTTTTTT. The encoded protein is CSVSDSNTGELFF. The rearrangement uses TRBV29-1 and TRBJ2-2, with D uncertain. Trimming removed 5 bases from V and 0 bases from J, with 7 bases in between. There are 13 residues in the CDR3. Looked up from germline, CDR1 is SQVTM and CDR2 is ANQGSEA.